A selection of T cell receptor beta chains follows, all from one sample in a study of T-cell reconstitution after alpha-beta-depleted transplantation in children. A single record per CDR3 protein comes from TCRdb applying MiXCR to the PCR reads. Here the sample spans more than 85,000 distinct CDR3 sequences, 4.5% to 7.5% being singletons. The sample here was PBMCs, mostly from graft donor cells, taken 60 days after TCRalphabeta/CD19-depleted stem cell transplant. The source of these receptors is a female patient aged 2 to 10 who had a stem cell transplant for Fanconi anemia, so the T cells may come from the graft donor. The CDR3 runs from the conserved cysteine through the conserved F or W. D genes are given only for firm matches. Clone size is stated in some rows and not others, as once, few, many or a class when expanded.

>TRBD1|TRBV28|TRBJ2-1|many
TGTGCCAGCAGTTTGATCAGGGGGCCCTACAATGAGCAGTTCTTC
CASSLIRGPYNEQFF
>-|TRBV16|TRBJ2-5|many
TGTGCCAGCAGCCAGAGGGGAGAGACCCAGTACTTC
CASSQRGETQYF
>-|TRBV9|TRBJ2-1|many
TGTGCCAGCAGCGTCGGCGGGGGACAATACAATGAGCAGTTCTTC
CASSVGGGQYNEQFF
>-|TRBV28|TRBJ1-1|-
TGTGCCAGCAGTCCTTGGACAGCCAACACTGAAGCTTTCTTT
CASSPWTANTEAFF
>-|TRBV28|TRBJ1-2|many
TGTGCCAGCAGTTACACAGGGTACTATGGCTACACCTTC
CASSYTGYYGYTF
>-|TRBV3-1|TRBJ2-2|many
TGTGCCAGCAGCCAGAAATACACCGGGGAGCTGTTTTTT
CASSQKYTGELFF
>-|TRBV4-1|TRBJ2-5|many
TGCGCCAGCAGCCGGGTTTTAGGGGAGACCCAGTACTTC
CASSRVLGETQYF
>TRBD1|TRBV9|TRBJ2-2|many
TGTGCCAGCAGCTCTACAGGGGTCCCCGGGGAGCTGTTTTTT
CASSSTGVPGELFF
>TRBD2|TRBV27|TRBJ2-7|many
TGTGCCAGCAGTTTAGGGGTCGGAACTAGCGGGAGAGGCACCTACGAGCAGTACTTC
CASSLGVGTSGRGTYEQYF
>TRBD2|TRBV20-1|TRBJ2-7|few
TGCAGTGCTCCCGTGCTAGCGGGGATCTCCTACGAGCAGTACTTC
CSAPVLAGISYEQYF
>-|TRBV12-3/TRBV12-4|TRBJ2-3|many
TGTGCCAGCAGTTTTTTCGGGGGGCGGACAGATACGCAGTATTTT
CASSFFGGRTDTQYF
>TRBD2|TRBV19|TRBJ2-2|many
TGTGCCAGTAGTATAAGACTAGCGGGAGACACCGGGGAGCTGTTTTTT
CASSIRLAGDTGELFF
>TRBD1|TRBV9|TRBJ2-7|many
TGTGCCAGCAGCGTCCGGGACAGATCTTACGAGCAGTACTTC
CASSVRDRSYEQYF
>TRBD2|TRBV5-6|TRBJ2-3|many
TGTGCCAGCAGCTTGGTCCTAGCGGGAGGGAGCACAGATACGCAGTATTTT
CASSLVLAGGSTDTQYF
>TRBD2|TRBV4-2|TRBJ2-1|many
TGTGCCAGCAGCCCCCGTTTAGGTCCGGCGGGAGGGAGTTCCGATGAGCAGTTCTTC
CASSPRLGPAGGSSDEQFF
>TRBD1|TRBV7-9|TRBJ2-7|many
TGTGCCAGCAGCTTAGTGGCCGGGACAGGTAACAACGAGCAGTACTTC
CASSLVAGTGNNEQYF
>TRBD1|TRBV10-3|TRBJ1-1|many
TGTGCCATCAGTGAACAGGGGGCCTTCACTGAAGCTTTCTTT
CAISEQGAFTEAFF
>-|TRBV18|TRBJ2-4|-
TGTGCCAGCTCACCCTGGGGAGCCGAAGCCAAAAACATTCAGTACTTC
CASSPWGAEAKNIQYF
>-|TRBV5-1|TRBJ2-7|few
TGCGCCAGCAGCAGGTGGGGCGACGAGCAGTACTTC
CASSRWGDEQYF
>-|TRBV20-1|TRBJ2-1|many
TGCAGTGCTAGTTGGGGGCCGGCCTACAATGAGCAGTTCTTC
CSASWGPAYNEQFF
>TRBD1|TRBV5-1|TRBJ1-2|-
TGCGCCAGCAGCCCTCCGGACAGGAGCAACTATGGCTACACCTTC
CASSPPDRSNYGYTF
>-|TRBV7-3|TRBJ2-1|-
TGTGCCAGCAGCTTACCCGGACGAGGGTCTAGCTCCTACAATGAGCAGTTCTTC
CASSLPGRGSSSYNEQFF
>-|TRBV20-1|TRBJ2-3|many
TGCAGTGCCAGGACCCTCGCGTCAGATACGCAGTATTTT
CSARTLASDTQYF
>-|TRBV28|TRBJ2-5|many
TGTGCCAGCACCGGACAGCTACAAGAGACCCAGTACTTC
CASTGQLQETQYF
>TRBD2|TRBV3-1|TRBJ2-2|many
TGTGCCAGCAGCCAAGACCTCGGGCTAGCGGGAGGTCACGGGGAGCTGTTTTTT
CASSQDLGLAGGHGELFF
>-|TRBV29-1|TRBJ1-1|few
TGCAGCGCCCGGGGCGGCTTGAACACTGAAGCTTTCTTT
CSARGGLNTEAFF
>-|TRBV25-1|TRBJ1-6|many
TGTGCCAGCAATGTCGCAGGTCGGAATTCACCCCTCCACTTT
CASNVAGRNSPLHF
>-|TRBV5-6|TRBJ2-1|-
TGTGCCAGCAGCTTGGTTCCTCGTGATGAGCAGTTCTTC
CASSLVPRDEQFF
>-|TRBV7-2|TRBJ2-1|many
TGTGCCAGCGGTCGGGGGAGGATTTTCAATGAGCAGTTCTTC
CASGRGRIFNEQFF
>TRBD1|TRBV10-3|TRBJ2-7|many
TGTGCCATCAGGGCCGGGACAGGGAGGTACGAGCAGTACTTC
CAIRAGTGRYEQYF
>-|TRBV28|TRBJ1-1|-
TGTGCCAGCAGTTTTATGAGAAAATCCACTGAAGCTTTCTTT
CASSFMRKSTEAFF
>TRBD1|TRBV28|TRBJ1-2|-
TGTGCCAGCAGTCTACATTCATACCAGGACAGGGTCTATGGCTACACCTTC
CASSLHSYQDRVYGYTF
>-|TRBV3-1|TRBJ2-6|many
TGTGCCAGCAGCCGGACACGCTCTGGGGCCAACGTCCTGACTTTC
CASSRTRSGANVLTF
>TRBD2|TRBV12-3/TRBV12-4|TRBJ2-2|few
TGTGCCAGCAGTCCAATATCGGGACTAGCGGGGAAAAACACCGGGGAGCTGTTTTTT
CASSPISGLAGKNTGELFF
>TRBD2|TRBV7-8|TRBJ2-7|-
TGTGCCAGCAGCATACTAGCGGGAGGGCCGGAGGAGCAGTACTTC
CASSILAGGPEEQYF